This T cell receptor beta chain was identified in a study of T cells after yellow fever vaccination. Study in general: The SMART-Seq v4 Ultra Low Input method served to prepare the low-cell-number fractions. Regarding the study as a whole: Weaker overall was a secondary response that nonetheless peaked faster, on day 5 versus 15.

The germline gives CDR1 SNHLY, CDR2 FYNNEI. V dropped 2 bases and J dropped 0 bases, with 10 bases sitting between them. The CDR3 length is 15 residues. TCRdb independently ran MiXCR on the 5' RACE reads; one entry per CDR3 protein. The sample carries roughly 310,000 distinct CDR3 sequences, 8.5% to 10% recorded once. This clonotype has ten or more counts. The antigen is not known. This clonotype was obtained from a man aged 18 to 29 who received the YFV17D yellow fever vaccine. The chain combines TRBV2 with TRBJ1-2; D might be TRBD1 (5 bases). Sequenced here: PBMCs, sampled on the day of the first yellow fever vaccination. The CDR3 spells CASSETWGANYGYTF. CDR3 DNA sequence: TGTGCCAGCAGTGAAACATGGGGGGCTAACTATGGCTACACCTTC. The whole variable domain, filled in from reference TRBV2 and TRBJ1-2, reads EPEVTQTPSHQVTQMGQEVILRCVPISNHLYFYWYRQILGQKVEFLVSFYNNEISEKSEIFDDQFSVERPDGSNFTLKIRSTKLEDSAMYFCASSETWGANYGYTFGSGTRLTVV.